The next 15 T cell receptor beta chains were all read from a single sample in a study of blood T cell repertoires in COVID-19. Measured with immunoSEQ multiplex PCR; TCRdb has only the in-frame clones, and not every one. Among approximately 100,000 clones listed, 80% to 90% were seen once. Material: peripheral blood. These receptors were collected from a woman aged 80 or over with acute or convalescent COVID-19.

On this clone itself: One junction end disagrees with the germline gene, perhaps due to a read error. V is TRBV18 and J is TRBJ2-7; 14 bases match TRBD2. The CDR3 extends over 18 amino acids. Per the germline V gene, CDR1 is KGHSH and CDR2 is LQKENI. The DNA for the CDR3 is TGTGCCAGCTCACTTTGGACTAGCGGGGGGCCCCTCTCCAACGAGCAGTACTTC. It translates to CASSLWTSGGPLSNEQYF.

In DNA, the CDR3 is TGTGCCAGCAGCTCTGGGACAGTTCCCTACGAGCAGTACTTC. Encoded protein: CASSSGTVPYEQYF. V is TRBV7-2 and J is TRBJ2-7; 7 nucleotides align to TRBD1. The V gene's germline CDR1 is SGHTA and CDR2 FQGNSA. The CDR3 extends over 14 amino acids. The J segment lost 2 bases and the V segment lost 4 bases, leaving 5 bases of the junction unmatched. Looking up the rest from reference TRBV7-2 and TRBJ2-7 gives the full variable domain: GAGVSQSPSNKVTEKGKDVELRCDPISGHTALYWYRQSLGQGLEFLIYFQGNSAPDKSGLPSDRFSAERTGGSVSTLTIQRTQQEDSAVYLCASSSGTVPYEQYFGPGTRLTVT.

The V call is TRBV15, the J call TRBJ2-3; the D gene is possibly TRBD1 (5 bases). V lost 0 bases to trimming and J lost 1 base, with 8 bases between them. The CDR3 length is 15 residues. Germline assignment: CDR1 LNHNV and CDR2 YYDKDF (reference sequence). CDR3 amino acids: CATSRDDRRTDTQYF. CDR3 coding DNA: TGTGCCACCAGCAGAGATGACAGACGCACAGATACGCAGTATTTT.

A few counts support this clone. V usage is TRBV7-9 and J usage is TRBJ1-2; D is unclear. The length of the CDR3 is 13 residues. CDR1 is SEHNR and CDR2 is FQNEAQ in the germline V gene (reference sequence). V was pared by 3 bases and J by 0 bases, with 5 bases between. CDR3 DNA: TGTGCCAGCAGCTTCCAGACTAACTATGGCTACACCTTC. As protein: CASSFQTNYGYTF. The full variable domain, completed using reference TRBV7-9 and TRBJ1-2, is DTGVSQNPRHKITKRGQNVTFRCDPISEHNRLYWYRQTLGQGPEFLTYFQNEAQLEKSRLLSDRFSAERPKGSFSTLEIQRTEQGDSAMYLCASSFQTNYGYTFGSGTRLTVV.

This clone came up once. CDR3 region: CASSPIFSGTEQQETQYF. The CDR3 DNA reads TGTGCCAGCAGTCCGATCTTTTCCGGGACAGAGCAACAAGAGACCCAGTACTTC. The chain recombines TRBV27 with TRBJ2-5, with 7 positions matching TRBD1. Germline CDR1 MNHEY, CDR2 SMNVEV (reference sequence). V trimming: 5 bases; J trimming: 2 bases; junction bases outside the gene matches: 17. The CDR3 loop spans 18 amino acids.

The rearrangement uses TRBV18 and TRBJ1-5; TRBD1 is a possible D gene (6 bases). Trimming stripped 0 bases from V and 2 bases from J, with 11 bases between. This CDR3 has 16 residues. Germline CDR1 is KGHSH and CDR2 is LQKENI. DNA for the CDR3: TGTGCCAGCTCACCACCGGGGGCGCCGGGCAATCAGCCCCAGCATTTT. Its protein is CASSPPGAPGNQPQHF.

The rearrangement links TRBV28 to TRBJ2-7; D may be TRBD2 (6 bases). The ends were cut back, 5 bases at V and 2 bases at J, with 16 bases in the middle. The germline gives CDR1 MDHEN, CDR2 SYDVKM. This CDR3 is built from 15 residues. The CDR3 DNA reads TGTGCCAGCAGTCCCCTCCGGGGGTTAACCTACGAGCAGTACTTC. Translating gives CASSPLRGLTYEQYF.

In nucleotides, the CDR3 is TGTGCTAGTGGTTTGGTACTCCCGGGGAGCGGGTACGAGCAGTACTTC. Translation gives CASGLVLPGSGYEQYF. The rearrangement uses TRBV12-5 and TRBJ2-7, with D tentatively TRBD2 (6 bases). The V and J ends lost 0 bases and 4 bases respectively, with 16 bases between them. The CDR3 spans 16 residues. The germline CDR1 and CDR2 sequences are LGHNT and FRNRAP.

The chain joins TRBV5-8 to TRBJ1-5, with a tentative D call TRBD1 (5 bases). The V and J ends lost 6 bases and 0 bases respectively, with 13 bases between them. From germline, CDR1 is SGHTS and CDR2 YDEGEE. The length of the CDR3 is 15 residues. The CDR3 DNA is TGTGCCAGCAAGAGACAGACTTATAGCAATCAGCCCCAGCATTTT. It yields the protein CASKRQTYSNQPQHF.

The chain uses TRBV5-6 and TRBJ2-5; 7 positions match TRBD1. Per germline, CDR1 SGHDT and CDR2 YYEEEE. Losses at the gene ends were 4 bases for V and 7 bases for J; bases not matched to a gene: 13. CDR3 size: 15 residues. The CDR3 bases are TGTGCCAGCAGCGGACAGGAGGAAGGTCTCTGGACCCAGTACTTC. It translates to CASSGQEEGLWTQYF. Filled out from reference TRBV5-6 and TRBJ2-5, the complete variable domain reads DAGVTQSPTHLIKTRGQQVTLRCSPKSGHDTVSWYQQALGQGPQFIFQYYEEEERQRGNFPDRFSGHQFPNYSSELNVNALLLGDSALYLCASSGQEEGLWTQYFGPGTRLLVL.

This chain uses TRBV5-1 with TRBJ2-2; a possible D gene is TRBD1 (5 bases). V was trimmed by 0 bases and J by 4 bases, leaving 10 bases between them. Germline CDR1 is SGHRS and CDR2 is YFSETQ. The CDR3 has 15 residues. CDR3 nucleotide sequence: TGCGCCAGCAGCTTGGACAGGAGCCGCACCGGGGAGCTGTTTTTT. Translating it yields CASSLDRSRTGELFF.

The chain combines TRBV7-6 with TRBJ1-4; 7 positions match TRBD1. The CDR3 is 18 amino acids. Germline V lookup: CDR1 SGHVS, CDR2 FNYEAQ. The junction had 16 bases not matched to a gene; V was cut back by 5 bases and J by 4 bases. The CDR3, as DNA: TGTGCCAGCAGCGAGTTACAGGGGACGCCACTCAGTAATGAAAAACTGTTTTTT. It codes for CASSELQGTPLSNEKLFF.

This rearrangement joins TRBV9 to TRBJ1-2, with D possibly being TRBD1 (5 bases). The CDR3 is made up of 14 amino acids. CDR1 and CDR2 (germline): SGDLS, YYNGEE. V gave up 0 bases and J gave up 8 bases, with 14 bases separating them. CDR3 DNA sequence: TGTGCCAGCAGCGTAGATTGGCAGGGTCGGGGCTACACCTTC. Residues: CASSVDWQGRGYTF. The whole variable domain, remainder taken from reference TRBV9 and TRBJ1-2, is DSGVTQTPKHLITATGQRVTLRCSPRSGDLSVYWYQQSLDQGLQFLIQYYNGEERAKGNILERFSAQQFPDLHSELNLSSLELGDSALYFCASSVDWQGRGYTFGSGTRLTVV.

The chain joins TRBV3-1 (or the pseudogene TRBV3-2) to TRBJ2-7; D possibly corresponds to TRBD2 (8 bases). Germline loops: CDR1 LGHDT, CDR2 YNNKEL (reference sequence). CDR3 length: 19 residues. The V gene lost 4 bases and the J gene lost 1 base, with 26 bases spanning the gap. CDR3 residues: CASSRLGGDSDVMSYEQYF. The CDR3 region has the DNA TGTGCCAGCAGCCGCCTCGGGGGGGACAGCGACGTAATGTCCTACGAGCAGTACTTC.

CDR3: CASSPRRGRLGTEAFF. The DNA of the CDR3 is TGTGCCAGCTCACCACGGAGGGGGCGATTGGGCACTGAAGCTTTCTTT. This chain joins TRBV18 and TRBJ1-1, with TRBD1 identical over 7 bases. Germline V gives CDR1 KGHSH, CDR2 LQKENI. The V segment lost 1 base and the J segment 4 bases; nucleotides outside the gene matches: 9. This CDR3 is 16 amino acids long.